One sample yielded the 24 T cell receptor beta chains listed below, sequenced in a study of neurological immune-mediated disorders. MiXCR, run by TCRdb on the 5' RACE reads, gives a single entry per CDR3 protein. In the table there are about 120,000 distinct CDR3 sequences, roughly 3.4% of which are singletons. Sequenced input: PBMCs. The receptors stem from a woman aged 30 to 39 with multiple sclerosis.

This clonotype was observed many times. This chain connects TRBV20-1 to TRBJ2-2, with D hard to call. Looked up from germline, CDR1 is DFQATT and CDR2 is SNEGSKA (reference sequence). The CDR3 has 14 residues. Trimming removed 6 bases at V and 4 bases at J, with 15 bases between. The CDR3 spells CSAADISSTGELFF. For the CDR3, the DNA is TGCAGTGCCGCAGACATATCAAGCACCGGGGAGCTGTTTTTT.

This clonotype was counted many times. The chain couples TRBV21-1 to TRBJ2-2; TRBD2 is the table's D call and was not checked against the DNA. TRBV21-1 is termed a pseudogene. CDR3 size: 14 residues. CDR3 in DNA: TGTGCCAAGACCGGCGCAGGGGACTACGGGGAGCTGTTTTTT. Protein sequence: CAKTGAGDYGELFF.

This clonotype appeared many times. The CDR3 DNA is TGTGCCAGCAGCTTATATCGGGGGGGAGAGACCCAGTACTTC. It is translated as CASSLYRGGETQYF. The chain uses TRBV11-2 and TRBJ2-5, with 8 bases lining up with TRBD2. V lost 2 bases to trimming and J lost 4 bases; unmatched junction nucleotides: 3. The CDR3 consists of 14 residues. Germline-derived CDR1 and CDR2 are SGHAT and FQNNGV.

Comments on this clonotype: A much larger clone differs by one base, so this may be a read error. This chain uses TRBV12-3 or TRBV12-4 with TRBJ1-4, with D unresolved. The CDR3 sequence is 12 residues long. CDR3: CVSSSSEKRVFF. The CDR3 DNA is TGTGTCAGCAGTTCCTCCGAGAAAAGGGTGTTTTTT.

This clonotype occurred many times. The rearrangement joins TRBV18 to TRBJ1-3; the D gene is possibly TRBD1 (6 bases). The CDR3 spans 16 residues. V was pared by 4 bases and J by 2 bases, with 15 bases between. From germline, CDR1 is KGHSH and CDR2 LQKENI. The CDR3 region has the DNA TGTGCCAGCTCACTTGGTACAGGGTCACCTGGAAACACCATATATTTT. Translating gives CASSLGTGSPGNTIYF.

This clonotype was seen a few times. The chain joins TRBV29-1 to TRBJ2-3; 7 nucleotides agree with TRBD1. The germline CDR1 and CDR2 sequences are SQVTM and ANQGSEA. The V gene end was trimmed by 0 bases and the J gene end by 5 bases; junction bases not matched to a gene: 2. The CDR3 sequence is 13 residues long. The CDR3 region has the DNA TGCAGCGTTGAAGACAGGGGGAGAGATACGCAGTATTTT. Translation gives CSVEDRGRDTQYF.

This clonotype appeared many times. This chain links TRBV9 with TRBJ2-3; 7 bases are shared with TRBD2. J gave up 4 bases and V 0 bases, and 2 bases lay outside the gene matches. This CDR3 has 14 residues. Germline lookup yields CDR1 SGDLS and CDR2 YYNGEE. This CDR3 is CASSVGGSADTQYF. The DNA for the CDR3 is TGTGCCAGCAGCGTAGGCGGGAGCGCAGATACGCAGTATTTT.

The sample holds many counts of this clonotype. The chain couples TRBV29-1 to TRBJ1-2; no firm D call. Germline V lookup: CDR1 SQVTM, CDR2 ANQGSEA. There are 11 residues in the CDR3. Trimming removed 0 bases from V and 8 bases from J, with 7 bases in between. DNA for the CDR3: TGCAGCGTTGAAGAAGAGCTAGGCTACACCTTC. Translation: CSVEEELGYTF.

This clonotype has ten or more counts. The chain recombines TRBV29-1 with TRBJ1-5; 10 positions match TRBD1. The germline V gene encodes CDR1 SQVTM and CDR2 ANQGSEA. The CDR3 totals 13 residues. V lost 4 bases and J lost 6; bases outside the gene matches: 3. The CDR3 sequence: CSVGGQGTQPQHF. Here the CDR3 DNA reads TGCAGCGTTGGGGGACAGGGGACTCAGCCCCAGCATTTT.

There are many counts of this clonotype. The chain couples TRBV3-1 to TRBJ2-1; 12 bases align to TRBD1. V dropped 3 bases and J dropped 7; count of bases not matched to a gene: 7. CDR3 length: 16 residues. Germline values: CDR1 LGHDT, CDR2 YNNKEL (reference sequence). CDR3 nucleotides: TGTGCCAGCAGCCAGATGGGACAGGGGGCCGGGAATGAGCAGTTCTTC. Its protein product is CASSQMGQGAGNEQFF.

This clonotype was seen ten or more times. CDR3 nucleotides: TGTGCCAGCAGTTTAGAGCGGGGAGCGAGTGAAAAACTGTTTTTT. Translation gives CASSLERGASEKLFF. The chain recombines TRBV12-3 or TRBV12-4 with TRBJ1-4; D gene uncertain. This CDR3 has 15 amino acids. Trimming took off 1 base at V and 7 bases at J, with 13 bases between the two ends.

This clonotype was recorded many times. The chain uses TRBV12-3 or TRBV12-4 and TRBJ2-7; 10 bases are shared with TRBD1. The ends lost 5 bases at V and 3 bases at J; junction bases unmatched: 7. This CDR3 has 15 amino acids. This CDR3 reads CASSPRGTGDYEQYF. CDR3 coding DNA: TGTGCCAGCAGTCCGCGGGGGACAGGGGACTACGAGCAGTACTTC.

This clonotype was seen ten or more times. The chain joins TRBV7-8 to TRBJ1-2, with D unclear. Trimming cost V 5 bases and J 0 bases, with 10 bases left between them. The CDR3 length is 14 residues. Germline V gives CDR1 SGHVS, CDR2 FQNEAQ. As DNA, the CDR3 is TGTGCCAGCAGCGGAAGGGAAACTAACTATGGCTACACCTTC. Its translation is CASSGRETNYGYTF.

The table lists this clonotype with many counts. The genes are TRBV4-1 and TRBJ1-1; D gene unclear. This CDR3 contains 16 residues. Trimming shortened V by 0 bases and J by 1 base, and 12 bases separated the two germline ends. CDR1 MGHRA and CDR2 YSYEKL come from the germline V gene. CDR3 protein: CASSQDQLTPNTEAFF. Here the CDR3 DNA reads TGCGCCAGCAGCCAAGATCAACTAACCCCGAACACTGAAGCTTTCTTT.

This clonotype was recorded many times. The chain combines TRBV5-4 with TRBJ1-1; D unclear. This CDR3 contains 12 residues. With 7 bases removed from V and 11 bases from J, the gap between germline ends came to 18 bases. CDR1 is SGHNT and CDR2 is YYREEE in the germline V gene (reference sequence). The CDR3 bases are TGTGCCAGCCCCAGTTATCATGTTTGGGCTTTCTTT. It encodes CASPSYHVWAFF.

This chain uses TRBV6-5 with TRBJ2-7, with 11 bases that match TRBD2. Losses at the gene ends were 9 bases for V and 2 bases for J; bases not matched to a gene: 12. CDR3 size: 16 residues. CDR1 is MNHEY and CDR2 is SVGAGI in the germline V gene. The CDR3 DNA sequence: TGTGCCAGTAGTCCTCGGACTAGCGGGTCCCCCTACGAGCAGTACTTC. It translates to CASSPRTSGSPYEQYF.

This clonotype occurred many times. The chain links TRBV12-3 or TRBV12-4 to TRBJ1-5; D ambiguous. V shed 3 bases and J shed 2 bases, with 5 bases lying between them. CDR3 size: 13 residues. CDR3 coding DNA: TGTGCCAGCAGTTTCCAGGGCAATCAGCCCCAGCATTTT. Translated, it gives CASSFQGNQPQHF.

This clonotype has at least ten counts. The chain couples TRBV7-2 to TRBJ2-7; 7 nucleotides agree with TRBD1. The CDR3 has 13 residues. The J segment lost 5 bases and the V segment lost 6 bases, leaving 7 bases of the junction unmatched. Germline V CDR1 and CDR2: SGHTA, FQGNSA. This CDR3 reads CASSPMGQHEQYF. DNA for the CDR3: TGTGCCAGCAGTCCGATGGGACAGCACGAGCAGTACTTC.

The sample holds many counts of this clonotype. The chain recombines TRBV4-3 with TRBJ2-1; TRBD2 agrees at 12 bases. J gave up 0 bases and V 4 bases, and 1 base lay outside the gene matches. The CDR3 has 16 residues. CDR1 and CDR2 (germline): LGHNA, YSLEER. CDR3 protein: CASSPTSGSSYNEQFF. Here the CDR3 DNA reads TGCGCCAGCAGCCCGACTAGCGGGAGCTCCTACAATGAGCAGTTCTTC.

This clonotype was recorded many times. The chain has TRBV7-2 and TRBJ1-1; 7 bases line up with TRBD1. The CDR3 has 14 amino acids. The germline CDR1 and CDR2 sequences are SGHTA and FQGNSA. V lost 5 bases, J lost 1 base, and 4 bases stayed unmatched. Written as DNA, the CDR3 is TGTGCCAGCAGCCTAAACAGGGGGAACACTGAAGCTTTCTTT. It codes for CASSLNRGNTEAFF.

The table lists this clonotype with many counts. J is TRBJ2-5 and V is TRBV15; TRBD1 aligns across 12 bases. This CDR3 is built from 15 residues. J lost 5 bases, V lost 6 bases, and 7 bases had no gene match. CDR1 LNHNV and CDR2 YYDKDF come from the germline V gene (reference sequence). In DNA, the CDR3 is TGTGCCACCAGTACCGGGGACAGGGGGCAGGAGACCCAGTACTTC. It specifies CATSTGDRGQETQYF.

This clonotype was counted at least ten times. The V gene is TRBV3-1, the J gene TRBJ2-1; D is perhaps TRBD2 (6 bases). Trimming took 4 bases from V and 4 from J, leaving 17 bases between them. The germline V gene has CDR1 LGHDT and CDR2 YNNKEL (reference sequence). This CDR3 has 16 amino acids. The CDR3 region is CASSPSLGGEYNEQFF. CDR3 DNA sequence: TGTGCCAGCAGCCCCTCTTTGGGCGGGGAATACAATGAGCAGTTCTTC.

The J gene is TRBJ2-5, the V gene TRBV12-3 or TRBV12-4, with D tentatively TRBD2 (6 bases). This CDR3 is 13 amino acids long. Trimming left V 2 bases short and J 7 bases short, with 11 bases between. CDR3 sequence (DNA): TGTGCCAGCAGTTTATCGACTAGTGGGACCCAGTACTTC. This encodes CASSLSTSGTQYF.

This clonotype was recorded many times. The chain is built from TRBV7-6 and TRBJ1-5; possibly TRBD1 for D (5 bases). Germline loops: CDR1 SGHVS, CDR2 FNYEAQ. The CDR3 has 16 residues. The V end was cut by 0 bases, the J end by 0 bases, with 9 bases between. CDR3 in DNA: TGTGCCAGCAGCTTAGCGCCGAGGGGTAGCAATCAGCCCCAGCATTTT. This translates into CASSLAPRGSNQPQHF.